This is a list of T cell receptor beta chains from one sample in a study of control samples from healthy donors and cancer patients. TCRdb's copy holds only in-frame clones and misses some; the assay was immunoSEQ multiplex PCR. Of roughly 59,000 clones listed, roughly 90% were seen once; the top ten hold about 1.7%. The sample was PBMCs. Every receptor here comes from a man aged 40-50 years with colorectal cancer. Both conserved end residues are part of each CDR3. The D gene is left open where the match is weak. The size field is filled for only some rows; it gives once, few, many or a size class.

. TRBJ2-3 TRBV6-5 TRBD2 TGTGCCAGCAGTTACTCGACTTCTGGGGGGGCAGATACGCAGTATTTT CASSYSTSGGADTQYF
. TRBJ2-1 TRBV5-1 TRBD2 TGCGCCAGCAGCTTGGTTAGCGGGGAGTACAATGAGCAGTTCTTC CASSLVSGEYNEQFF
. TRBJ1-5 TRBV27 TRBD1 TGTGCCAGCAGTTTAGGGGGGACAGGGGGTAGTCAGCCCCAGCATTTT CASSLGGTGGSQPQHF
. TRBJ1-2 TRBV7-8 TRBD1 TGTGCCAGCAGCTTAGGACGGACAGGGGGCGGCTACACCTTC CASSLGRTGGGYTF
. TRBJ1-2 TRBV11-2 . TGTGCCAGCAGCCCCGGGCCCGACATCCTTAATAACTATGGCTACACCTTC CASSPGPDILNNYGYTF
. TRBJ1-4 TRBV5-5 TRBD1 TGTGCCAGCAGCTTCGCCGGGACAGGGGCTTTGGCTAATGAAAAACTGTTTTTT CASSFAGTGALANEKLFF
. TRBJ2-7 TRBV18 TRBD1 TGTGCCAGCTCACTTTCCTCCGGACAGGGTGGCTACGAGCAGTACTTC CASSLSSGQGGYEQYF
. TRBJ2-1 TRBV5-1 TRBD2 TGCGCCAGCAGCTTTAGCGGGGGGGGCAATGAGCAGTTCTTC CASSFSGGGNEQFF
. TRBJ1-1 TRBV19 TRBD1 TGTGCCAGCACCGACAGGGGAGGGACTGAAGCTTTCTTT CASTDRGGTEAFF
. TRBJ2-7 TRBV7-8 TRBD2 TGTGCCAGCAGCTTAGGCCCAGCGGGGGGCCCTTACGAGCAGTACTTC CASSLGPAGGPYEQYF
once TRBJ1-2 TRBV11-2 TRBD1 TGTGCCAGCAGCTTGGACCCGGACAGGGTGTATGGCTACACCTTC CASSLDPDRVYGYTF
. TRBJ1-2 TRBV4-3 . TGCGCCAGCAGCCGGACTGGGGGGCACGACGATGGCTACACCTTC CASSRTGGHDDGYTF
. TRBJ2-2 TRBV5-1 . TGCGCCAGCAGCTTGTTGGGGGCTACGAACACCGGGGAGCTGTTTTTT CASSLLGATNTGELFF
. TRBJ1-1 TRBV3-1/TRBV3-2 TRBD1 TGTGCCAGCAGCCCTCGGACAGGGCGGGGAGACACTGAAGCTTTCTTT CASSPRTGRGDTEAFF
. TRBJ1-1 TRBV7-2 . TGTGCCAGCAGCCGGGGGGCGGTGAACACTGAAGCTTTCTTT CASSRGAVNTEAFF
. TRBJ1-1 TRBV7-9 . TGTGCCAGCAGCTGGACCGGCCCCGAGGGGGCTTTCTTT CASSWTGPEGAFF
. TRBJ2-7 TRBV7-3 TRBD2 TGTGCCAGCAGCACTGACGGGACTAGCGGTGCCTACGAGCAGTACTTC CASSTDGTSGAYEQYF
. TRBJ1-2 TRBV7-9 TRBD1 TGTGCCAGCAGCTCCGGACAGGGAGATAACTATGGCTACACCTTC CASSSGQGDNYGYTF
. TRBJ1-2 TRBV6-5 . TGTGCCAGCACCGCGGGGGGGGCGCGCTATGGCTACACCTTC CASTAGGARYGYTF
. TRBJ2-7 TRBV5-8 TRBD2 TGTGCCAGCAGCTACTCGGGACTAGCGGGGGGGACGAATGAGCAGTACTTC CASSYSGLAGGTNEQYF
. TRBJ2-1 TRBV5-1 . TGCGCCAGCAGCTCCGACGGGGAGCAGTTCTTC CASSSDGEQFF
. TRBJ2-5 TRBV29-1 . TGCAGCGTCGGGAAGGGGCAAGAGACCCAGTACTTC CSVGKGQETQYF
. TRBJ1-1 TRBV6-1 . TGTGCCAGCAGTGAAGGATTCGGGGCTGAAGCTTTCTTT CASSEGFGAEAFF
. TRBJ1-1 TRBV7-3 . TGTGCCAGCAGCTTTGGACAGAGTGAAGCTTTCTTT CASSFGQSEAFF
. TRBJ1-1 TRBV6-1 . TGTGCCAGCAGTGAGGGATCTCAGAACACTGAAGCTTTCTTT CASSEGSQNTEAFF
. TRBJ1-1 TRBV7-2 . TGTGCCAGCAGCCGGAACATGGTGGGCACTGAAGCTTTCTTT CASSRNMVGTEAFF
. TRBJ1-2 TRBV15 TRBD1 TGTGCCACCAGCGGGGGACAGAAGTATGGCTACACCTTC CATSGGQKYGYTF
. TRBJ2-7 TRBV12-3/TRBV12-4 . TGTGCCAGCAGTCGACAGCACTACGAGCAGTACTTC CASSRQHYEQYF
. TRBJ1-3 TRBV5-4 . TGTGCCAGCAGCTTTAACCGGATCGGAAACACCATATATTTT CASSFNRIGNTIYF
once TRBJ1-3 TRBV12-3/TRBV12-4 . TGTGCCAGCAGCCAAGGTGGAAACACCATATATTTT CASSQGGNTIYF
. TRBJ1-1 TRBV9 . TGTGCCAGCAGCGTAGTCTTTGAGGGAGGCCCTGAAGCTTTCTTT CASSVVFEGGPEAFF
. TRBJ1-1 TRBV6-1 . TGTGCCAGCAGTGGCGATAGGGGGGACCGGAACACTGAAGCTTTCTTT CASSGDRGDRNTEAFF
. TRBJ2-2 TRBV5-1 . TGCGCCAGCAGCTTGGCTGCCAGCGGGGAGCTGTTTTTT CASSLAASGELFF
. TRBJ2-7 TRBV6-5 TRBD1 TGTGCCAGCAGGCTAGACCCGGGACAGGTGGGCGAGCAGTACTTC CASRLDPGQVGEQYF
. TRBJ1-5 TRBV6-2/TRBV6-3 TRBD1 TGTGCCAGCAGTTACTCTGACAGGGCGATTTTTGGCAGTAGCAATCAGCCCCAGCATTTT CASSYSDRAIFGSSNQPQHF
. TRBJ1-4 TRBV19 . TGTGCCAGTAACGAGGGCCCCCGTGAAAAACTGTTTTTT CASNEGPREKLFF
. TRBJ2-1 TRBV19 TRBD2 TGTGCCAGTAGCAGAAATCAACTAGCGGGGGTCGGGGATGAGCAGTTCTTC CASSRNQLAGVGDEQFF
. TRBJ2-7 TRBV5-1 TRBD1 TGCGCCAGCTCCCCGACAGGGGACACCTACGAGCAGTACTTC CASSPTGDTYEQYF
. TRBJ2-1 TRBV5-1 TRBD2 TGCGCCAGCAGCTTGCCCGGACTAGCGGGGACCTCCTACAATGAGCAGTTCTTC CASSLPGLAGTSYNEQFF
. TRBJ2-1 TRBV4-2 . TGTGCCAGCAGCCCGGAATCCGGGGGCCGGTCCTACAATGAGCAGTTCTTC CASSPESGGRSYNEQFF
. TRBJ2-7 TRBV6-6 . TGTGCCAGCGGACCCCGGGACTCCGAGCAGTACTTC CASGPRDSEQYF
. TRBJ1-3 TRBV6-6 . TGTGCCAGCTCGGGACTCGGTGGAAACACCATATATTTT CASSGLGGNTIYF
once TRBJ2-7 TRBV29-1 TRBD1 TGCAGCGTTGAAGGTGGACAGGTCAACGAGCAGTACTTC CSVEGGQVNEQYF
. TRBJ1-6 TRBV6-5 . TGTGCCAGCGGGGCTATTAGCTCCTATAATTCACCCCTCCACTTT CASGAISSYNSPLHF
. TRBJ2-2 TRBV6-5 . TGTGCCAGCAGGCGACAGGTCACCGGGGAGCTGTTTTTT CASRRQVTGELFF
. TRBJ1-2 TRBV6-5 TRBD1 TGTGCCAGCAGGCCCCGACAGGGTGTCTACGGCTACACCTTC CASRPRQGVYGYTF
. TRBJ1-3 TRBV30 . TGTGCCTGGGGCTTCGGGGCACTACCCTCTGGAAACACCATATATTTT CAWGFGALPSGNTIYF
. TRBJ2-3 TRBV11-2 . TGTGCCAGCAGCTTCTCCTTGGGCTTATCCACAGATACGCAGTATTTT CASSFSLGLSTDTQYF
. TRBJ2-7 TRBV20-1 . TGCAGTGCTAGTCGAGACGTTGGCTACGAGCAGTACTTC CSASRDVGYEQYF